Listed below are T cell receptor beta chains from one sample, sequenced in a study of CD8+ T cells in alopecia areata. Some clones are missing from TCRdb's copy, which holds only in-frame ones; the method was immunoSEQ multiplex PCR. The sample holds fewer than 200,000 clones, about 60% seen once. This sample comprised CD4+ T cells sorted from blood, obtained at week 24, from a patient treated with tofacitinib. The receptors shown here come from a human donor with alopecia areata. The CDR3 runs from the conserved cysteine through the conserved F or W. D genes are given only for firm matches. Part of the rows lack a size; the others show once, few, many or a class for expanded clones.

once	TRBV18	14	TRBJ2-5	.	CASSPGTRQETQYF	TGTGCCAGCTCACCAGGGACCCGCCAAGAGACCCAGTACTTC
.	TRBV14	13	TRBJ2-5	.	CASSQEVRETQYF	TGTGCCAGCAGCCAAGAAGTTCGGGAGACCCAGTACTTC
few	TRBV5-1	15	TRBJ2-3	.	CASSRLQGTTDTQYF	TGCGCCAGCAGCAGGCTTCAGGGGACCACAGATACGCAGTATTTT
.	TRBV29-1	12	TRBJ1-2	TRBD1	CSVRGDRGGYTF	TGCAGCGTTAGGGGTGACAGGGGTGGCTACACCTTC
.	TRBV6-1	15	TRBJ1-6	.	CASSEVGGSNSPLHF	TGTGCCAGCAGTGAAGTGGGGGGGAGTAATTCACCCCTCCACTTT
.	TRBV30	13	TRBJ1-1	.	CAWSALIRGSAFF	TGTGCCTGGAGTGCGTTGATTCGGGGTTCGGCTTTCTTT
.	TRBV30	14	TRBJ1-5	.	CAWSVGGSNQPQHF	TGTGCCTGGAGTGTTGGGGGGAGCAATCAGCCCCAGCATTTT
.	TRBV18	13	TRBJ1-5	.	CASSPGGNQPQHF	TGTGCCAGCTCACCCGGCGGGAATCAGCCCCAGCATTTT
.	TRBV30	15	TRBJ2-7	TRBD1	CAWSGDRALSYEQYF	TGTGCCTGGAGTGGGGACAGGGCCCTCTCCTACGAGCAGTACTTC
.	TRBV4-2	14	TRBJ1-1	.	CASSQVQTNTEAFF	TGTGCCAGCAGCCAAGTGCAGACGAACACTGAAGCTTTCTTT
.	TRBV6-5	15	TRBJ2-6	.	CASSRHHSGANVLTF	TGTGCCAGCAGCCGACATCACTCTGGGGCCAACGTCCTGACTTTC
.	TRBV29-1	10	TRBJ2-3	.	CSVVGDTQYF	TGCAGCGTTGTGGGAGATACGCAGTATTTT
once	TRBV9	12	TRBJ1-2	.	CASSVVNNGYTF	TGTGCCAGCAGCGTAGTGAATAATGGCTACACCTTC
few	TRBV19	14	TRBJ1-3	.	CASSLSGTLNTIYF	TGTGCCAGTAGTTTGTCAGGGACGTTGAACACCATATATTTT
.	TRBV5-1	14	TRBJ1-1	TRBD1	CASSQQGANTEAFF	TGCGCCAGCAGCCAACAGGGGGCGAACACTGAAGCTTTCTTT
.	TRBV18	12	TRBJ1-2	.	CASSPMAVGYTF	TGTGCCAGCTCACCAATGGCAGTCGGCTACACCTTC
.	TRBV29-1	12	TRBJ2-7	TRBD1	CSVEGQGGTQYF	TGCAGCGTAGAAGGACAGGGAGGCACACAGTACTTC
.	TRBV5-1	16	TRBJ1-6	TRBD1	CASSLNPGQGESPLHF	TGCGCCAGCAGCCTCAACCCGGGACAGGGAGAGTCACCCCTCCACTTT
.	TRBV29-1	12	TRBJ1-2	.	CSVSVTNYGYTF	TGCAGCGTTTCAGTCACTAACTATGGCTACACCTTC
once	TRBV30	12	TRBJ2-7	.	CAWSVGTYEQYF	TGTGCCTGGAGTGTAGGGACCTACGAGCAGTACTTC
.	TRBV29-1	13	TRBJ2-5	.	CSVNQGMGETQYF	TGCAGCGTGAACCAGGGTATGGGAGAGACCCAGTACTTC
few	TRBV6-9	17	TRBJ1-6	.	CASSCVRGTGHNSPLHF	TGTGCCAGCAGTTGCGTCAGGGGAACCGGTCATAATTCACCCCTCCACTTT
once	TRBV7-2	15	TRBJ1-6	TRBD1	CASRLTVDRGSPLHF	TGTGCCAGCAGACTTACCGTTGACAGGGGCTCACCCCTCCACTTT
few	TRBV7-3	17	TRBJ2-2	TRBD2	CASSQNPAGVGTGELFF	TGTGCCAGCAGCCAGAACCCAGCGGGGGTTGGAACCGGGGAGCTGTTTTTT
once	TRBV4-2	16	TRBJ1-5	.	CASSQGGRRSNQPQHF	TGTGCCAGCAGCCAGGGCGGTCGGCGGAGCAATCAGCCCCAGCATTTT
.	TRBV5-6	14	TRBJ2-2	.	CASSPFSGTGELFF	TGTGCCAGCAGCCCCTTTAGTGGCACCGGGGAGCTGTTTTTT
few	TRBV29-1	13	TRBJ1-6	TRBD1	CSVAETGESPLHF	TGCAGCGTCGCCGAAACAGGGGAATCACCCCTCCACTTT
few	TRBV6-5	14	TRBJ1-2	.	CASRKAGENYGYTF	TGTGCCAGCAGGAAGGCAGGGGAGAACTATGGCTACACCTTC
.	TRBV27	13	TRBJ1-1	.	CASSFSVNTEAFF	TGTGCCAGCAGTTTCTCAGTGAACACTGAAGCTTTCTTT
.	TRBV15	15	TRBJ2-4	.	CATSRAQGGSDIQYF	TGTGCCACCAGCAGAGCACAGGGAGGTTCTGACATTCAGTACTTC
few	TRBV29-1	14	TRBJ1-5	TRBD1	CSVDGGGAGQPQHF	TGCAGCGTTGATGGAGGGGGCGCGGGGCAGCCCCAGCATTTT
.	TRBV11-3	14	TRBJ2-1	.	CASSLAESYNEQFF	TGTGCCAGCAGCTTAGCAGAAAGCTACAATGAGCAGTTCTTC
.	TRBV30	15	TRBJ1-2	.	CAWSPETPQIYGYTF	TGTGCCTGGAGTCCCGAGACACCACAAATCTATGGCTACACCTTC
.	TRBV7-9	15	TRBJ1-6	TRBD1	CASSFRQGAVSPLHF	TGTGCCAGCAGCTTCCGACAGGGGGCAGTTTCACCCCTCCACTTT
.	TRBV5-1	16	TRBJ2-3	.	CASSLRGGPPADTQYF	TGCGCCAGCAGCTTGAGAGGGGGGCCCCCGGCAGATACGCAGTATTTT
few	TRBV30	15	TRBJ1-5	TRBD1	CAWSVWGQINQPQHF	TGTGCCTGGAGTGTATGGGGACAGATCAATCAGCCCCAGCATTTT
.	TRBV19	17	TRBJ1-1	TRBD1	CASSRQGASILNTEAFF	TGTGCCAGTAGTAGGCAGGGGGCGTCGATCCTGAACACTGAAGCTTTCTTT
few	TRBV4-1	14	TRBJ2-3	.	CASSQGGGQDTQYF	TGCGCCAGCAGCCAAGGGGGGGGGCAAGATACGCAGTATTTT
.	TRBV2	15	TRBJ1-1	.	CASSAGGSLNTEAFF	TGTGCCAGCAGCGCTGGTGGCAGCCTGAACACTGAAGCTTTCTTT
.	TRBV4-2	14	TRBJ1-2	.	CASAGEGLVYGYTF	TGTGCCAGCGCCGGTGAGGGGCTGGTCTATGGCTACACCTTC
.	TRBV19	13	TRBJ1-5	.	CASANYRSQPQHF	TGTGCCAGCGCAAACTACAGGAGTCAGCCCCAGCATTTT
.	TRBV5-1	15	TRBJ2-3	TRBD1	CASSKDRASTDTQYF	TGCGCCAGCAGCAAGGACAGGGCGAGCACAGATACGCAGTATTTT
.	TRBV7-9	15	TRBJ1-2	TRBD1	CASSLAGQGAYGYTF	TGTGCCAGCAGCTTAGCGGGACAGGGGGCATATGGCTACACCTTC
.	TRBV7-2	16	TRBJ2-2	.	CASSLTGFQVTGELFF	TGTGCCAGCAGCTTAACGGGTTTCCAGGTGACCGGGGAGCTGTTTTTT
few	TRBV9	14	TRBJ2-7	.	CASSQGGDSYEQYF	TGTGCCAGCAGCCAAGGGGGGGACAGCTACGAGCAGTACTTC
once	TRBV2	12	TRBJ2-5	.	CASSRGAETQYF	TGTGCCAGCAGTCGGGGGGCGGAGACCCAGTACTTC
.	TRBV30	11	TRBJ2-7	.	CAWTGGGEQYF	TGTGCCTGGACAGGGGGAGGCGAGCAGTACTTC
few	TRBV18	16	TRBJ1-2	.	CASSPDSSGILNGYTF	TGTGCCAGCTCGCCCGATTCGTCAGGGATTCTGAATGGCTACACCTTC
.	TRBV4-1	19	TRBJ2-2	TRBD2	CASSTPDLRGGRDTGELFF	TGCGCCAGCAGCACCCCTGACCTACGGGGGGGCCGGGACACCGGGGAGCTGTTTTTT